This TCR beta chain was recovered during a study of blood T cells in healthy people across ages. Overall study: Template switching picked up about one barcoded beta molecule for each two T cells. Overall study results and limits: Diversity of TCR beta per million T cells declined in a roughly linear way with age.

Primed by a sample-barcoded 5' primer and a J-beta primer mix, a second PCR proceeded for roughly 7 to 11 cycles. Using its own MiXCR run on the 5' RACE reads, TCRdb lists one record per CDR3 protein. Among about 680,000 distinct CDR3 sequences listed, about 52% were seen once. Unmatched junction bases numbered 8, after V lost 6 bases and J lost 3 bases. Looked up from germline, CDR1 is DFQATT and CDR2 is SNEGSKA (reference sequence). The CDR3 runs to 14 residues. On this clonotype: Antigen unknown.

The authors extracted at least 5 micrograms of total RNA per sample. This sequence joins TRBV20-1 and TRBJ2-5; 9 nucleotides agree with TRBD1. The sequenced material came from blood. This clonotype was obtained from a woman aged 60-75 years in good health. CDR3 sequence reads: CSALPGQGKETQYF. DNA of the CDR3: TGCAGTGCCCTTCCGGGACAGGGAAAAGAGACCCAGTACTTC.